These 21 T cell receptor beta chains were all obtained from the same sample, sequenced in a study of cytomegalovirus exposure and HLA in healthy donors. Amplification used 60 Vbeta primers and 13 Jbeta primers. Repertoires were generated with immunoSEQ multiplex PCR, while TCRdb's copy carries only in-frame clones and drops some. The sample records around 110,000 clones, roughly 73% being singletons. Sequenced material: PBMCs. The receptors shown here come from a young woman in good health and CMV-seronegative.

The chain couples TRBV12-5 to TRBJ2-4; tentatively, D is TRBD1 (6 bases). With 0 bases removed from V and 1 base from J, the gap between germline ends came to 19 bases. CDR3 length equals 19 residues. Germline CDR1 and CDR2: LGHNT and FRNRAP. CDR3 bases: TGTGCTAGTGGTTTGGTTTTCCTCCTACAGGGTTCCGCCAAAAACATTCAGTACTTC. Amino acids: CASGLVFLLQGSAKNIQYF. The full variable domain, its missing parts supplied by reference TRBV12-5 and TRBJ2-4, is DARVTQTPRHKVTEMGQEVTMRCQPILGHNTVFWYRQTMMQGLELLAYFRNRAPLDDSGMPKDRFSAEMPDATLATLKIQPSEPRDSAVYFCASGLVFLLQGSAKNIQYFGAGTRLSVL.

The V gene is TRBV2, the J gene TRBJ1-1, with 7 bases fitting TRBD1. CDR3 length equals 13 residues. Germline V gene lookup returns CDR1 SNHLY and CDR2 FYNNEI. Unmatched junction bases numbered 7, after V lost 6 bases and J lost 6 bases. The CDR3 loop reads CASRPQGESEAFF. CDR3 sequence (DNA): TGTGCCAGCAGGCCTCAGGGGGAGTCTGAAGCTTTCTTT.

The chain carries TRBV5-1 and TRBJ1-2; D possibly corresponds to TRBD1 (6 bases). The CDR3 loop spans 14 amino acids. The V end was cut by 1 base, the J end by 6 bases, with 13 bases between. Germline V gene lookup returns CDR1 SGHRS and CDR2 YFSETQ. The CDR3: CASSLLGAVNGYTF. The CDR3 DNA reads as TGCGCCAGCAGCTTGCTGGGGGCAGTAAATGGCTACACCTTC.

The chain joins TRBV7-9 to TRBJ1-2; D is unclear. Germline assignment: CDR1 SEHNR and CDR2 FQNEAQ (reference sequence). The CDR3 consists of 15 residues. Trimming shortened V by 4 bases and J by 4 bases, and 16 bases separated the two germline ends. CDR3 loop: CASSSPPGLSYGYTF. The CDR3 nucleotides are TGTGCCAGCAGCTCCCCACCTGGACTGAGCTATGGCTACACCTTC.

The chain links TRBV6-1 to TRBJ2-3, with D possibly matching TRBD1 (5 bases). Between the trimmed V and J ends, which lost 4 bases and 4 bases, there was a span of 12 bases. The CDR3 is 14 residues long. CDR1 and CDR2 (germline): MNHNS, SASEGT. The CDR3 DNA reads TGTGCCAGCAGTGCAGGTGGGGCCGCAGATACGCAGTATTTT. Translating it yields CASSAGGAADTQYF.

This clone was seen only once. The chain is built from TRBV30 and TRBJ1-1, with D perhaps TRBD1 (5 bases). The V and J ends lost 3 bases and 1 base respectively, with 24 bases between them. Germline V gene data show CDR1 as GTSNPN and CDR2 as SVGIG (reference sequence). CDR3 length: 18 amino acids. The CDR3 sequence is CAWRSRTRGVLKNTEAFF. The DNA for the CDR3 is TGTGCCTGGAGATCACGGACAAGGGGTGTTCTTAAGAACACTGAAGCTTTCTTT.

The chain joins TRBV11-2 to TRBJ1-4; D is unclear. The germline CDR1 and CDR2 sequences are SGHAT and FQNNGV. This CDR3 is built from 14 residues. Trimming removed 1 base from V and 7 bases from J, with 10 bases in between. DNA for the CDR3: TGTGCCAGCAGCTTAGCCCCGGGATCTGAAAAACTGTTTTTT. This gives the protein CASSLAPGSEKLFF.

The gene calls are TRBV10-3 and TRBJ2-1; 9 bases are a match to TRBD1. Germline lookup yields CDR1 ENHRY and CDR2 SYGVKD. This CDR3 has 15 residues. V was pared by 3 bases and J by 4 bases, with 4 bases of the junction left unmatched. CDR3 DNA sequence: TGTGCCATCAGTGACCGGGACAGGGCTTACAATGAGCAGTTCTTC. This encodes CAISDRDRAYNEQFF.

This chain joins TRBV19 and TRBJ2-2; a weak D match, TRBD1 (5 bases). V shed 5 bases and J shed 3 bases, with 13 bases lying between them. This CDR3 has 15 amino acids. Germline assignment: CDR1 LNHDA and CDR2 SQIVND (reference sequence). The CDR3 sequence is CASSVVDRHTGELFF. In DNA, the CDR3 is TGTGCCAGTAGTGTCGTCGACAGACACACCGGGGAGCTGTTTTTT.

This rearrangement joins TRBV7-9 to TRBJ2-1; no clear D gene. The germline CDR1 and CDR2 sequences are SEHNR and FQNEAQ (reference sequence). This CDR3 contains 11 residues. Trimming removed 8 bases from V and 4 bases from J, with 6 bases in between. CDR3 bases: TGTGCCAGCCGAGGATACAATGAGCAGTTCTTC. As protein: CASRGYNEQFF.

The rearrangement uses TRBV5-1 and TRBJ2-3, with D maybe TRBD2 (6 bases). The CDR3 is 15 residues long. The germline CDR1 and CDR2 sequences are SGHRS and YFSETQ. Trimming cost V 0 bases and J 4 bases, with 12 bases left between them. The CDR3 coding sequence is TGCGCCAGCAGCTTGGGGAGTAGGGAGGCAGATACGCAGTATTTT. Translation: CASSLGSREADTQYF.

A remark on this clone: One end of the junction is discordant with germline, which a read error may explain. V and J are TRBV7-9 and TRBJ1-2; 9 nucleotides match TRBD1. Germline assignment: CDR1 SEHNR and CDR2 FQNEAQ (reference sequence). This CDR3 is built from 16 residues. CDR3: CSSTMTGGGTNYGYTF. CDR3 DNA sequence: TGTTCCAGCACCATGACAGGGGGTGGAACTAACTATGGCTACACCTTC.

This chain links TRBV5-1 with TRBJ2-1, with TRBD1 as a possible D gene (5 bases). This CDR3 has 14 residues. CDR1 SGHRS and CDR2 YFSETQ come from the germline V gene. Trimming left V 0 bases short and J 9 bases short, with 13 bases between. DNA of the CDR3: TGCGCCAGCAGCTTGGGACCCAAAGGGGTTGAGCAGTTCTTC. Translated, it gives CASSLGPKGVEQFF.

V usage is TRBV29-1 and J usage is TRBJ1-1, with D unresolved. Per the germline V gene, CDR1 is SQVTM and CDR2 is ANQGSEA. This CDR3 has 14 residues. V lost 4 bases and J lost 0, with 12 bases in between. The CDR3 nucleotides read TGCAGCGTTGTTCCCGGGATTCTGAACACTGAAGCTTTCTTT. Its protein product is CSVVPGILNTEAFF. Using reference TRBV29-1 and TRBJ1-1 for the parts outside the CDR3, the full variable domain is SAVISQKPSRDICQRGTSLTIQCQVDSQVTMMFWYRQQPGQSLTLIATANQGSEATYESGFVIDKFPISRPNLTFSTLTVSNMSPEDSSIYLCSVVPGILNTEAFFGQGTRLTVV.

The rearrangement joins TRBV29-1 to TRBJ1-2, with a tentative D call TRBD1 (6 bases). Germline CDR1 and CDR2: SQVTM and ANQGSEA. The V end lost 2 bases, the J end lost 0 bases, and 13 bases lay between the germline ends. The CDR3 has 15 amino acids. DNA for the CDR3: TGCAGCGTTGAACAGGGGAGGGGAGCTAACTATGGCTACACCTTC. Translation gives CSVEQGRGANYGYTF.

The chain combines TRBV5-1 with TRBJ2-7; 7 bases are a match to TRBD1. V gave up 4 bases and J gave up 3 bases; unmatched junction bases: 10. CDR3 length: 15 residues. Germline V gene sequence: CDR1 SGHRS, CDR2 YFSETQ. The CDR3 region is CASSLTGTEIYEQYF. In DNA form, the CDR3 reads TGCGCCAGCAGCCTGACCGGGACAGAAATCTACGAGCAGTACTTC.

The chain recombines TRBV7-9 with TRBJ1-1, with D maybe TRBD1 (5 bases). The CDR3 sequence is 16 residues long. V lost 1 base and J lost 2, with 14 bases in between. Germline V gives CDR1 SEHNR, CDR2 FQNEAQ (reference sequence). The CDR3 reads CASSLEAWGGNTEAFF. The CDR3 region has the DNA TGTGCCAGCAGCTTAGAGGCGTGGGGGGGAAACACTGAAGCTTTCTTT.

V gene TRBV5-1 combines with J gene TRBJ1-1; maybe TRBD1 (5 bases). CDR1 and CDR2 (germline): SGHRS, YFSETQ. The CDR3 extends over 14 amino acids. V lost 0 bases and J 9 bases, leaving 15 bases between the germline ends. Here the CDR3 reads CASSLDRITTKAFF. CDR3 DNA sequence: TGCGCCAGCAGCTTGGACAGGATTACTACTAAAGCTTTCTTT.

Only a few counts were recorded for this clone. The chain employs TRBV11-3 and TRBJ1-1, with 7 nucleotides matching TRBD1. The trim removed 4 bases at V and 0 bases at J, leaving 5 bases unmatched. The germline V gene has CDR1 SGHNT and CDR2 YENEEA. The CDR3 runs to 15 residues. CDR3 sequence reads: CASSSRTGLNTEAFF. In DNA form, the CDR3 reads TGTGCCAGCAGCTCACGGACAGGCCTGAACACTGAAGCTTTCTTT.

This clone was observed a few times. V and J are TRBV11-2 and TRBJ2-2; tentatively, D is TRBD2 (6 bases). Germline V CDR1 and CDR2: SGHAT, FQNNGV. This CDR3 is built from 17 residues. Trimming removed 1 base at V and 4 bases at J, with 16 bases between. The CDR3 bases are TGTGCCAGCAGCTTAGCCTGGGCTAGCGCGGGCACCGGGGAGCTGTTTTTT. Translating gives CASSLAWASAGTGELFF.

This sequence joins TRBV7-9 and TRBJ1-1; TRBD1 is a possible D gene (5 bases). The V end lost 5 bases, the J end lost 0 bases, and 22 bases lay between the germline ends. Germline V gene sequence: CDR1 SEHNR, CDR2 FQNEAQ (reference sequence). This CDR3 is 18 amino acids long. CDR3 nucleotides: TGTGCCAGCAGCCCCACATCAACGGGGGTGAACATGAACACTGAAGCTTTCTTT. Translated, it gives CASSPTSTGVNMNTEAFF. The full variable domain, rest sourced from reference TRBV7-9 and TRBJ1-1, is DTGVSQNPRHKITKRGQNVTFRCDPISEHNRLYWYRQTLGQGPEFLTYFQNEAQLEKSRLLSDRFSAERPKGSFSTLEIQRTEQGDSAMYLCASSPTSTGVNMNTEAFFGQGTRLTVV.